The present TCR beta chain was sequenced within a study of beta chain features in type 1 diabetes. Study summary: There were approximately 110,000,000 sorted cells examined across all samples.

Regarding the study as a whole: For cells with high TCR expression, cDNA sequencing could yield over-representation.

A remark on this clone: The antigen is not known.

CDR1 and CDR2 (germline): GTSNPN, SVGIG (reference sequence). The CDR3 is 14 residues long. Trimming removed 3 bases from V and 9 bases from J; junction bases left unmatched: 4. Sorting of CD4+ naive, central memory, regulatory and stem cell-like memory cells was performed via CD45RO/CCR7/CD25/CD127/CD95/CD27. The study reverse transcribed the entire isolated RNA, so it sequenced expressed TCRB transcripts. Some clones are missing from TCRdb's copy, which holds only in-frame ones; the method was immunoSEQ multiplex PCR. Altogether 300,000 to 400,000 clones are present, roughly 12% being singletons, with the ten largest covering more than 0.015%.

Sample: naive CD4+ T cells from blood. The sequence was collected from a young man in good health. The chain employs TRBV30 and TRBJ1-6; TRBD1 aligns across 11 bases. The CDR3 DNA follows: TGTGCCTGGAGCTGGACAGGGGGCGGTTCACCCCTCCACTTT. Translation gives CAWSWTGGGSPLHF.